This T cell receptor (beta chain) was found in a study of OX40 agonist ivuxolimab in advanced cancers. In the study overall: Ivuxolimab, an agonistic anti-OX40 (CD134) antibody, was given to patients. A male proportion of 82.7% was recorded, with mean age around 60 years and range about 20 to 79. Therapy given before enrollment (anti-PD-1, anti-PD-L1 or anti-CTLA-4) was allowed, and 40% to 45% had some.

Libraries were prepared by immunoSEQ multiplex PCR; TCRdb keeps only in-frame clonotypes and omits some of them. The repertoire holds some 30,000 clones, with roughly 90% as singletons. Germline V gene sequence: CDR1 SGHDN, CDR2 FVKESK. There are 16 residues in the CDR3. V was pared by 1 base and J by 5 bases, with 15 bases between. The starting material was CD4+ or CD8+ T cells sorted from blood, obtained in a trial of the OX40 agonist ivuxolimab. The receptor was isolated from an adult with an advanced solid tumor such as melanoma, head and neck, liver or kidney cancer. This rearrangement joins TRBV14 to TRBJ2-1; tentative D call: TRBD1 (5 bases). CDR3 bases: TGTGCCAGCAGCCAAGTTACCAGGGATGGGCACAATGAGCAGTTCTTC. Its translation is CASSQVTRDGHNEQFF.